One and the same sample provided the 19 T cell receptor beta chains below, sequenced in a study of post-analysis software for immune sequencing data. Study-wide findings and caveats: Comparison of patients with controls showed a handful of TRBV segments more frequent in patients, TRBV5-6, TRBV5-1 and TRBV20-1 among them.

Libraries were made from TCR beta cDNA, and they carried unique molecular identifiers. From the PCR reads, TCRdb called clonotypes with MiXCR, one entry per CDR3 protein. The sample lists some 240,000 distinct CDR3 sequences, approximately 34% occurring once. The antigens of these receptors remain unknown. Source material: blood. These receptors all come from a girl between 5 and 17 years old with multiple sclerosis.

V and J are TRBV7-3 and TRBJ2-1; no definite D call. V dropped 2 bases and J dropped 6 bases, with 5 bases sitting between them. Germline V gene data show CDR1 as SGHTA and CDR2 as FQGTGA. The CDR3 consists of 12 residues. CDR3 protein: CASSLDANEQFF. The DNA for the CDR3 is TGTGCCAGCAGCTTAGACGCCAATGAGCAGTTCTTC.

Note on this clonotype: A single base separates this from a much larger clone, so it may be a read error. The chain's CDR3 is CASSLTGGNQPQYF. The CDR3 nucleotides read TGTGCCAGCAGCTTAACAGGGGGCAATCAGCCCCAGTATTTT. This chain joins TRBV11-2 and TRBJ1-5, with 9 bases matching TRBD1. The J call may be wrong; the DNA end is better matched by TRBJ2-3. This CDR3 comprises 14 residues. Per germline, CDR1 SGHAT and CDR2 FQNNGV.

This clonotype was seen only once. The chain links TRBV12-3 or TRBV12-4 to TRBJ2-3, with D possibly being TRBD1 (6 bases). V lost 3 bases to trimming and J lost 5 bases, with 9 bases between them. This CDR3 spans 13 amino acids. As DNA, the CDR3 is TGTGCCAGCAGTTTGACAGGCCAAGATACGCAGTATTTT. It specifies CASSLTGQDTQYF.

This clonotype has a count of ten or more. The chain is built from TRBV5-4 and TRBJ2-1, with D possibly matching TRBD2 (5 bases). The V end lost 1 base, the J end lost 6 bases, and 14 bases lay between the germline ends. Germline V CDR1 and CDR2: SGHNT, YYREEE (reference sequence). This CDR3 region has 15 residues. CDR3 sequence: CASSLQKRGGNEQFF. Written as DNA, the CDR3 is TGTGCCAGCAGCTTGCAAAAACGGGGTGGCAATGAGCAGTTCTTC.

About this clonotype itself: A much larger clone is a single base away; this may be a read error. V gene TRBV12-3 or TRBV12-4 combines with J gene TRBJ1-2; 7 bases line up with TRBD1. The trim removed 6 bases at V and 7 bases at J, leaving 8 bases unmatched. The CDR3 has 13 amino acids. Written as DNA, the CDR3 is TGTGCCAGCAGCCATTCCAGGGACAGTGGCTACACCTTC. The encoded protein is CASSHSRDSGYTF.

In its sample, this clonotype was seen a few times. The V gene is TRBV20-1, the J gene TRBJ1-1; D perhaps matches TRBD1 (5 bases). Germline CDR1 is DFQATT and CDR2 is SNEGSKA (reference sequence). V lost 0 bases and J lost 5, with 13 bases in between. The CDR3 consists of 14 residues. The CDR3 DNA reads as TGCAGTGCTAGAGATCTCCACAGGCGGACTGAAGCTTTCTTT. This codes for CSARDLHRRTEAFF.

This chain joins TRBV6-1 and TRBJ2-4; D is unclear. The CDR3 is 16 amino acids. The V gene lost 3 bases and the J gene lost 1 base, with 13 bases spanning the gap. CDR1 MNHNS and CDR2 SASEGT come from the germline V gene. CDR3 amino acids: CASSELEGIAKNIQYF. Written as DNA, the CDR3 is TGTGCCAGCAGTGAGTTAGAAGGGATCGCCAAAAACATTCAGTACTTC.

This chain joins TRBV7-8 and TRBJ1-6; D remains ambiguous. The V gene lost 5 bases and the J gene lost 9 bases, with 14 bases spanning the gap. The CDR3 sequence is 14 residues long. The V gene's germline CDR1 is SGHVS and CDR2 FQNEAQ. The CDR3 DNA reads TGTGCCAGCAGCCCGCCGGGAGGGCGTTCACCCCTCCACTTT. Its translation: CASSPPGGRSPLHF. The variable domain in full, completed from reference TRBV7-8 and TRBJ1-6, reads GAGVSQSPRYKVAKRGQDVALRCDPISGHVSLFWYQQALGQGPEFLTYFQNEAQLDKSGLPSDRFFAERPEGSVSTLKIQRTQQEDSAVYLCASSPPGGRSPLHFGNGTRLTVT.

This clonotype was detected only a few times. The J gene is TRBJ1-3, the V gene TRBV7-6; no firm D call. CDR3 length equals 14 residues. CDR1 and CDR2 (germline): SGHVS, FNYEAQ. With 2 bases removed from V and 8 bases from J, the gap between germline ends came to 13 bases. This CDR3 is CASSLSPPGDTIYF. Here the CDR3 DNA reads TGTGCCAGCAGCTTATCTCCCCCCGGGGACACCATATATTTT.

As for this clonotype: Being one base from a much bigger clone, this may be a read error. The chain is built from TRBV20-1 and TRBJ2-1, with 9 bases lining up with TRBD2. This CDR3 comprises 14 residues. The germline gives CDR1 DFQATT, CDR2 SNEGSKA (reference sequence). CDR3 in amino acids: CSASSGTSIYEQVF. The CDR3 nucleotides are TGCAGTGCTAGCTCCGGGACTAGCATCTATGAGCAGGTCTTC.

This clonotype showed up many times. The rearrangement joins TRBV29-1 to TRBJ2-1; D is tentatively TRBD1 or TRBD2 (5 bases each). CDR1 is SQVTM, CDR2 ANQGSEA, per germline. Trimming removed 5 bases at V and 8 bases at J, with 22 bases between. This CDR3 region has 15 residues. The CDR3 region has the DNA TGCAGCGTTTTACGCGGACGGGGCCCTCGGGATGAGCAGTTCTTC. Translation gives CSVLRGRGPRDEQFF.

The chain links TRBV28 to TRBJ2-5, with TRBD2 matching over 11 bases. Germline CDR1 is MDHEN and CDR2 is SYDVKM. Trimming at V came to 6 bases and at J to 4 bases, leaving 7 bases not matched to a gene. The CDR3 runs 15 residues. The CDR3 DNA follows: TGTGCCAGCAGAGCCGATAGCGGGAGGGTAGAGACCCAGTACTTC. Its translation is CASRADSGRVETQYF.

The chain links TRBV10-3 to TRBJ2-2; D gene unclear. The CDR3 extends over 13 amino acids. V lost 11 bases and J lost 3, with 13 bases in between. CDR1 is ENHRY, CDR2 SYGVKD, per germline. CDR3 nucleotides: TGTGCCTCTACCGGAGAAGACACCGGGGAGCTGTTTTTT. Translation: CASTGEDTGELFF.

Many counts were recorded for this clonotype. This chain uses TRBV5-1 with TRBJ1-1; the match to TRBD1 covers 10 bases. This CDR3 spans 15 amino acids. The J segment lost 3 bases and the V segment lost 4 bases, leaving 6 bases of the junction unmatched. Germline V gene sequence: CDR1 SGHRS, CDR2 YFSETQ. CDR3 coding DNA: TGCGCCAGCAGCATGTCCGGGACAGGGGACACTGAAGCTTTCTTT. Translation gives CASSMSGTGDTEAFF.

This clonotype was seen repeatedly, ten times or more. The CDR3, as DNA: TGTGCCAGCAGTTCCCTTCTTGACTCAGGGACACAAGAGACCCAGTACTTC. Its protein is CASSSLLDSGTQETQYF. This sequence joins TRBV6-2 or TRBV6-3 and TRBJ2-5, with D perhaps TRBD1 (6 bases). Germline CDR1 MNHEY, CDR2 SVGEGT. The CDR3 runs 17 residues. Between the trimmed V and J ends, which lost 4 bases and 2 bases, there was a span of 20 bases.

This clonotype has just a few counts. J is TRBJ1-4 and V is TRBV3-1, with TRBD1 matching 8 bases. CDR1 is LGHDT, CDR2 YNNKEL, per germline (reference sequence). CDR3 length equals 14 residues. J gave up 10 bases and V 3 bases, and 7 bases lay outside the gene matches. As DNA, the CDR3 is TGTGCCAGCAGCCAGGGGCAGGGGGCCGGAAAACTGTTTTTT. This encodes CASSQGQGAGKLFF.

The J gene is TRBJ1-2, the V gene TRBV4-1, with 7 positions matching TRBD1. Germline V gene data show CDR1 as MGHRA and CDR2 as YSYEKL. This CDR3 spans 15 amino acids. V dropped 2 bases and J dropped 3; count of bases not matched to a gene: 6. CDR3 sequence (DNA): TGCGCCAGCAGCCAACCGCCGGGACAGTACTATGGCTACACCTTC. Translated, it gives CASSQPPGQYYGYTF.

This chain uses TRBV5-1 with TRBJ2-2; D might be TRBD1 (5 bases). The CDR3 covers 12 residues. Germline V CDR1 and CDR2: SGHRS, YFSETQ. Trimming left V 6 bases short and J 7 bases short, with 10 bases between. CDR3 bases: TGCGCCAGCAACCCAGGGTACGGGGAGCTGTTTTTT. It specifies CASNPGYGELFF.

This clonotype was found many times. The chain employs TRBV25-1 and TRBJ2-5; 7 bases are a match to TRBD1. The CDR3 loop spans 15 amino acids. J lost 0 bases, V lost 3 bases, and 4 bases had no gene match. Germline-derived CDR1 and CDR2 are MGHDK and SYGVNS. The CDR3 DNA is TGTGCCAGCAGTGATCAACAGGGGTACCAAGAGACCCAGTACTTC. It translates to CASSDQQGYQETQYF.